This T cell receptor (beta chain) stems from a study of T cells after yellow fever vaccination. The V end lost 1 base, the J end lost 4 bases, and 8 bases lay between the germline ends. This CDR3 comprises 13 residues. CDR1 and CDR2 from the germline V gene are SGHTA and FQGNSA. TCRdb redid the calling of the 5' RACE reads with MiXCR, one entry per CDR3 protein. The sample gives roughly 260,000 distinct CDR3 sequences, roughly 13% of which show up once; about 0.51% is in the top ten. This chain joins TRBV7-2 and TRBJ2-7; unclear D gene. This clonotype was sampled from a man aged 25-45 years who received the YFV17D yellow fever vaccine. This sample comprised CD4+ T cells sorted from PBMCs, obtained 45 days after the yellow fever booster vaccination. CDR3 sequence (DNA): TGTGCCAGCAGCTTAGTAGTAATGTACGAGCAGTACTTC. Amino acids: CASSLVVMYEQYF.